This T cell receptor beta chain was retrieved from a study of OX40 agonist ivuxolimab in advanced cancers. The assay was immunoSEQ multiplex PCR, and TCRdb's table has in-frame clones only and misses some. Of around 99,000 clones in the sample, approximately 90% were seen once. Collection of blood occurred at baseline, at cycle 4 day 1, and at cycle 7 day 1. V was shortened by 6 bases and J by 0 bases, with 14 bases between the two germline ends. This CDR3 region has 15 residues. Germline V CDR1 and CDR2: MDHEN, SYDVKM. The clonotype comes from an adult with an advanced solid tumor such as melanoma, head and neck, liver or kidney cancer. This sequence joins TRBV28 and TRBJ1-2; no definite D call. The specimen comprised CD4+ or CD8+ T cells sorted from blood, sampled in a trial of the OX40 agonist ivuxolimab. For the CDR3, the DNA is TGTGCCAGCAGCTATGGGTGGAATACTAACTATGGCTACACCTTC. This gives the protein CASSYGWNTNYGYTF.